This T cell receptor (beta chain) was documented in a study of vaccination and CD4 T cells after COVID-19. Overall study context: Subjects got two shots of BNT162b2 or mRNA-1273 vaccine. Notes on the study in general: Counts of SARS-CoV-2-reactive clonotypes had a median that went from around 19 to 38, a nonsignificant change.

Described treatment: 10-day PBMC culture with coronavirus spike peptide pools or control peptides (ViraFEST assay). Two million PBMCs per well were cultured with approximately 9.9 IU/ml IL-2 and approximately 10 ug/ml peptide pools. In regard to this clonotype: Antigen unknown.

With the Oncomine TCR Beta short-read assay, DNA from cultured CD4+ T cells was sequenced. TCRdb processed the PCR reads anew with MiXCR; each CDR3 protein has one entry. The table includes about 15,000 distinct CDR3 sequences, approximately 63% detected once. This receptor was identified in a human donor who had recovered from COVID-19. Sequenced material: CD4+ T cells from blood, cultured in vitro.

The CDR3 here is CSARPGTSGTDTQYF. The CDR3 nucleotides read TGCAGTGCTAGACCCGGGACTAGCGGCACAGATACGCAGTATTTT. V and J are TRBV20-1 and TRBJ2-3; 10 bases are shared with TRBD2. The V gene end was trimmed by 2 bases and the J gene end by 1 base; junction bases not matched to a gene: 3. CDR1 DFQATT and CDR2 SNEGSKA come from the germline V gene (reference sequence). CDR3 size: 15 residues.